The present TCR beta chain was sequenced within a study of shared clonotypes between healthy human individuals. Assay: immunoSEQ multiplex PCR; the TCRdb copy retains only in-frame clones and omits some. This table holds 1,400,000 or so clones, around 98.5% found once. V trimming: 4 bases; J trimming: 8 bases; junction bases outside the gene matches: 9. Germline V lookup: CDR1 SGHRS, CDR2 YFSETQ. This CDR3 is built from 16 residues. The chain has TRBV5-1 and TRBJ2-3; 14 bases fit TRBD2. The receptor was derived from a man aged 30-40 years in good health. Sequences were obtained from naive CD4+ T cells sorted from blood. Subset in this sample: CD45RA+ positively selected. CDR3 in DNA: TGCGCCAGCAGCGCGACTAGCGGGAGGGCCGGAGGTACGCAGTATTTT. Translated, it gives CASSATSGRAGGTQYF.